This TCR beta chain originates from a study of post-analysis software for immune sequencing data. Study as a whole: As for disease course, relapsing-remitting, secondary progressive and progressive-relapsing multiple sclerosis were all included.

Whole-study results and caveats: When the samples were clustered directly with F measure, those that had been prepared in the same batch showed strong co-clustering. Five TRBV segments, TRBV5-6, TRBV5-1 and TRBV20-1 among them, were found more frequent in patients than controls. People with multiple sclerosis had a significantly lower normalized Chao1 diversity than controls did.

This clonotype turned up a few times. Its antigen is not identified. A junction end diverges from the germline sequence, so it may reflect a read error. Every TCR beta cDNA library bore unique molecular identifiers. TCRdb re-called the PCR reads with MiXCR, one entry per CDR3 protein. The profile shows 400,000 to 500,000 distinct CDR3 sequences, less than 40% of them singletons. This CDR3 is built from 17 residues. The germline V gene encodes CDR1 SGHRS and CDR2 YFSETQ. The sequenced material came from blood. This clonotype was obtained from a girl between 2 and 10 years old with multiple sclerosis. The rearrangement links TRBV5-1 to TRBJ1-1, with a weak D call TRBD1 (5 bases). The CDR3 region has the DNA TGCGCCAGTAGCTCCGCGGATGGGGGATGGGTGAACGCTGAAGCTTTCTTT. This gives the protein CASSSADGGWVNAEAFF.